This TCR beta chain was sequenced during a study of blood T cell repertoires in COVID-19. Study background: Italy, Spain and the United States were the sources of the convalescent and acute COVID-19 samples. The analysed material was cDNA or gDNA that came from T cells, B-cell-depleted T cells, or PBMCs.

The CDR3 has 14 amino acids. Trimming took off 6 bases at V and 4 bases at J, with 15 bases between the two ends. The V gene's germline CDR1 is MNHEY and CDR2 SMNVEV (reference sequence). Only in-frame clones appear in the TCRdb table, and some are missing; sequencing was by immunoSEQ multiplex PCR. Seen here are about 190,000 clones, about 89% observed once, and the top ten hold around 7%. The receptor was derived from a man in his forties with acute or convalescent COVID-19. What was sequenced was peripheral blood. The rearrangement joins TRBV27 to TRBJ1-2; no clear D gene. This chain's CDR3 is CASSRLSGVYGYTF. The CDR3 DNA reads TGTGCCAGCAGCCGACTCTCGGGTGTCTATGGCTACACCTTC.